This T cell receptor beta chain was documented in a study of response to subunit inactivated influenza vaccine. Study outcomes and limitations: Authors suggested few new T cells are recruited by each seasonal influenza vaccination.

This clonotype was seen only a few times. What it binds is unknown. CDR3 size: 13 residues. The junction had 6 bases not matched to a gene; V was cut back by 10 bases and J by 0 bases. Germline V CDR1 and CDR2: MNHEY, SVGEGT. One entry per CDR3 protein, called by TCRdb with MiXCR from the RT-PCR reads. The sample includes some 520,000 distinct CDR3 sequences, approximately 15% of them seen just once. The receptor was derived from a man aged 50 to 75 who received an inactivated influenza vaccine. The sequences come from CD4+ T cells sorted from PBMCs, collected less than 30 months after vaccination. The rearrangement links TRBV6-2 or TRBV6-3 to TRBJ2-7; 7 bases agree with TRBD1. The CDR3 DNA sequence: TGTGCCACGCACAGGGGTCACTCCTACGAGCAGTACTTC. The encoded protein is CATHRGHSYEQYF.